This TCR beta chain emerged from a study of blood T cells in healthy people across ages. The CDR3 sequence is 15 residues long. Between the trimmed V and J ends, which lost 1 base and 3 bases, there was a span of 11 bases. Germline V lookup: CDR1 SGDLS, CDR2 YYNGEE. Through a sample-barcoded 5' primer and a J-beta primer mix, a second PCR was run for roughly 7 to 11 cycles. Unique molecular identifiers of 12 random nucleotides labeled each cDNA. One entry per CDR3 protein, called by TCRdb with MiXCR from the 5' RACE reads. The sample includes some 860,000 distinct CDR3 sequences, around 50% of them seen just once. Study-wide findings and caveats: Age showed a roughly linear inverse relationship with TCR beta diversity per million T cells.

It was about 10 milliliters of peripheral blood that were drawn from each donor. On this clonotype: What it recognizes is unknown.

The material sequenced was blood. This chain joins TRBV9 and TRBJ2-1; D possibly corresponds to TRBD1 (6 bases). This receptor was identified in a man in his forties or fifties in good health. The CDR3 nucleotides are TGTGCCAGCAGCGTACTTTCGGACAGCTACAATGAGCAGTTCTTC. Residues: CASSVLSDSYNEQFF.